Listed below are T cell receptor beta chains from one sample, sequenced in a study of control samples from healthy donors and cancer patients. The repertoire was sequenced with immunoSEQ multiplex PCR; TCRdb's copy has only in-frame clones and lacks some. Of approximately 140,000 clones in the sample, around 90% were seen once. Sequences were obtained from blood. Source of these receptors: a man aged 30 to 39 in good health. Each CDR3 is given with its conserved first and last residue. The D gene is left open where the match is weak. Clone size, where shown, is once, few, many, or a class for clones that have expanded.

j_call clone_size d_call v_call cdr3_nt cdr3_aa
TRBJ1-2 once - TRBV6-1 TGTGCCAGCAGTGAAGCGGGGGGACTAAACGGCTACACCTTC CASSEAGGLNGYTF
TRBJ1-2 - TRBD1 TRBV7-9 TGTGCCAGCAGCTTAACAGGGGGTAACGGCTACACCTTC CASSLTGGNGYTF
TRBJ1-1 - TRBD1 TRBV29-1 TGCAGCGTGGGGCAGGGGGCTGAAGCTTTCTTT CSVGQGAEAFF
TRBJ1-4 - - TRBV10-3 TGTGCCATCAAGGGTGGTGAGTTTGTAAGGTCGGTTCGGGATGAAAAACTGTTTTTT CAIKGGEFVRSVRDEKLFF
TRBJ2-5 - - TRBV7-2 TGTGCCAGCAGCTCAAAAGGGGGTAGGCAAGAGACCCAGTACTTC CASSSKGGRQETQYF
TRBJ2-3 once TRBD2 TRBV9 TGTGCCAGCAGCGTAGGAGGAGCGGGGGGCACAGATACGCAGTATTTT CASSVGGAGGTDTQYF
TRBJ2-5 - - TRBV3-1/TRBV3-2 TGTGCCAGCAGCCTGGGGACTGTCCAAGAGACCCAGTACTTC CASSLGTVQETQYF
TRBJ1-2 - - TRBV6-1 TGTGCCAGCAGTGAAGAGGGGTACCCTAACTATGGCTACACCTTC CASSEEGYPNYGYTF
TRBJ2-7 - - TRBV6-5 TGTGCCAGCAGTAAGAGACAGGTCAACTACGAGCAGTACTTC CASSKRQVNYEQYF
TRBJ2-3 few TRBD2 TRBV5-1 TGCGCCAGCAGCTTGGTAGGCGGGAGTAGGACAGATACGCAGTATTTT CASSLVGGSRTDTQYF
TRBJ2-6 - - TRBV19 TGTGCCAGTAAACAGAGAAACTCTGGGGCCAACGTCCTGACTTTC CASKQRNSGANVLTF
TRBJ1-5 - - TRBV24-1 TGTGCCACCAGTGAGGTACCAACCCCAGGGCAAAGGGGAAATCAGCCCCAGCATTTT CATSEVPTPGQRGNQPQHF
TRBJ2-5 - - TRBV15 TGTGCCACCAGCAGAGGGGCGCAACAAGAGACCCAGTACTTC CATSRGAQQETQYF
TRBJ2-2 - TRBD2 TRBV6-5 TGTGCCAGCAGTTCTGGACTAGCGGTTACCGGGGAGCTGTTTTTT CASSSGLAVTGELFF
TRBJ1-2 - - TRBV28 TGTGCCAGCATCACCGGCGGGGCAAACTATGGCTACACCTTC CASITGGANYGYTF
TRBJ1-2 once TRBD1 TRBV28 TGTGCCAGCAGGCGGACAGGGGAGTCGTATGGCTACACCTTC CASRRTGESYGYTF
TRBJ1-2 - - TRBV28 TGTGCCAGCAGTTTAGGGGCCAGTAACTATGGCTACACCTTC CASSLGASNYGYTF
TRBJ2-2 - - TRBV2 TGTGCCAGCAGGGTTATGAGCGGAGGAAACACCGGGGAGCTGTTTTTT CASRVMSGGNTGELFF
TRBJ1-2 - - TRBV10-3 TGTGCCATCAGTGAGTCGAAGGCAGCTAACTATGGCTACACCTTC CAISESKAANYGYTF
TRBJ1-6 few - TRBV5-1 TGCGCCAGCAGCGGTCAGGGTCAGGAATCACCCCTCCACTTT CASSGQGQESPLHF
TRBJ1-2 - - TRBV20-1 TGCAGTGCTAGTGGGCAGGCTAACTATGGCTACACCTTC CSASGQANYGYTF
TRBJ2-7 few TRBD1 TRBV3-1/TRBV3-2 TGTGCCAGCAGCCAAGGGACAGGGGGCGACGAGCAGTACTTC CASSQGTGGDEQYF
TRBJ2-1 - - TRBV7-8 TGTGCCAGCAGCTTAGCTAATCTGAGGAGGAATGAGCAGTTCTTC CASSLANLRRNEQFF
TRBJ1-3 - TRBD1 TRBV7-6 TGTGCCAGCAGCAACAGGGGTTCTGGAAACACCATATATTTT CASSNRGSGNTIYF
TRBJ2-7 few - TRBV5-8 TGTGCCAGCAGCTCGCTAGAGGGGTACGAGCAGTACTTC CASSSLEGYEQYF
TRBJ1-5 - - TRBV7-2 TGTGCCAGCAGTACCCGTGGAAATCAGCCCCAGCATTTT CASSTRGNQPQHF
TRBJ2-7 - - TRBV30 TGTGCCTGGAGCCCGCCACGAACCTCCTACGAGCAGTACTTC CAWSPPRTSYEQYF
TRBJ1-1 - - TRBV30 TGTGCCTGGAGTGACGGGTTGGCCAGCACTGAAGCTTTCTTT CAWSDGLASTEAFF
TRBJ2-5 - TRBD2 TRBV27 TGTGCCAGCAGTAGGGTAGCGGGAGGAAACATTCAGGAGACCCAGTACTTC CASSRVAGGNIQETQYF
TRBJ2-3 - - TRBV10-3 TGTGCCCGAAACTCCAGGGGGGGGAGCTACACAGATACGCAGTATTTT CARNSRGGSYTDTQYF
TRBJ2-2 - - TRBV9 TGTGCCAGCAGCGTAGGGCGGACTCCTTTCACCGGGGAGCTGTTTTTT CASSVGRTPFTGELFF
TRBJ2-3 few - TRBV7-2 TGTGCCAGCAGCTTAGCGCTCGGGGGAGATACGCAGTATTTT CASSLALGGDTQYF
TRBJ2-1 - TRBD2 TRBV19 TGTGCCAGTAGTATTCGACTAGCGGGTTTATACAATGAGCAGTTCTTC CASSIRLAGLYNEQFF
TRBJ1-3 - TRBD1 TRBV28 TGTGCCAGCAGTTCAGGGGGTTCTGGAAACACCATATATTTT CASSSGGSGNTIYF
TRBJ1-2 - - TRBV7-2 TGTGCCAGCAGCTTAGATGTCCAGGGCTACACCTTC CASSLDVQGYTF
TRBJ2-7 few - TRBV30 TGTGCCTGGGCTAGGGGGGGTGTCTACGAGCAGTACTTC CAWARGGVYEQYF
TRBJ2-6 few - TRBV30 TGTGCCTGGAGTAGCGCAGGTTCCAGCTCTGGGGCCAACGTCCTGACTTTC CAWSSAGSSSGANVLTF
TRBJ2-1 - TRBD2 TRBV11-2 TGTGCCAGCAGCTTACTAGCGGGCGGCCATAATGAGCAGTTCTTC CASSLLAGGHNEQFF
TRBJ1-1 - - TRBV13 TGTGCCAGCAGCCCCCGTTGGAGGCGCCGATGGGCTGAAGCTTTCTTT CASSPRWRRRWAEAFF
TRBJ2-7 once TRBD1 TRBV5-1 TGCGCCAGCACTCCGGGACAGGGGATTCACGAGCAGTACTTC CASTPGQGIHEQYF
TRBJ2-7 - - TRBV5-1 TGCGCCAGCAGCTTGGAGCAGTCAAGCTCCTACGAGCAGTACTTC CASSLEQSSSYEQYF
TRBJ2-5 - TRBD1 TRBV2 TGTGCCAGCAGTGAAGGACGGGACAGGGGGCAGGAGACCCAGTACTTC CASSEGRDRGQETQYF
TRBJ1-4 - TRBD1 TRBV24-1 TGTGCCACCAGTGATTCAGGGACAGGGACTGAAAAACTGTTTTTT CATSDSGTGTEKLFF
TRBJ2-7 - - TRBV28 TGTGCCAGCAATAGAAAGCAGGGGGGGCATTACGAGCAGTACTTC CASNRKQGGHYEQYF
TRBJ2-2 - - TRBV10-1 TGCGCCAGCAGTGAGTTTGGCTTGAACACCGGGGAGCTGTTTTTT CASSEFGLNTGELFF
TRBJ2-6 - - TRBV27 TGTGCCAGCAGTTTAACTCCTGGGGCCAACGTCCTGACTTTC CASSLTPGANVLTF
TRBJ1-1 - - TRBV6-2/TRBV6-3 TGTGCCAGCAGTTACCCAGGCCGGAACACTGAAGCTTTCTTT CASSYPGRNTEAFF
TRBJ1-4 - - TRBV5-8 TGTGCCAGCAGCAAAGAGGAAAAACTGTTTTTT CASSKEEKLFF
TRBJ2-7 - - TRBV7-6 TGTGCCAGCAGCCCTCGGGAAGTCTACGAGCAGTACTTC CASSPREVYEQYF
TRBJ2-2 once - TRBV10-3 TGTGCCATCAGTGGCTCCGGGGAGCTGTTTTTT CAISGSGELFF
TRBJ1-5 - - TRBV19 TGTGCCTCTGGGGGACCATTCAATCAGCCCCAGCATTTT CASGGPFNQPQHF
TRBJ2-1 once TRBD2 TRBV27 TGTGCCAGCAGTGGATTAGCGGGAGGGTCGTTAAATGAGCAGTTCTTC CASSGLAGGSLNEQFF
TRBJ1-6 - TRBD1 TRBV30 TGTGCCTGGAGTTCGGGACAGCTCTCACCCCTCCACTTT CAWSSGQLSPLHF
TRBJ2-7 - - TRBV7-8 TGTGCCAGCAGCCCAAGAACTACCTACGAGCAGTACTTC CASSPRTTYEQYF
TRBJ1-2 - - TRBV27 TGTGCCATCAGGTCACCTCTCTCCCACCTTATTAACTATGGCTACACCTTC CAIRSPLSHLINYGYTF
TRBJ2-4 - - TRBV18 TGTGCCAGCTCGCAGAATCGGGACATTCAGTACTTC CASSQNRDIQYF
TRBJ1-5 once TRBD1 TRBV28 TGTGCCAGCAGGGGGGACAGGGCGAGCAATCAGCCCCAGCATTTT CASRGDRASNQPQHF
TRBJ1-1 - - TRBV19 TGTGCCAGTGGCGACAGTTACACTGAAGCTTTCTTT CASGDSYTEAFF
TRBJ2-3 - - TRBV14 TGTGCCAGCAGCCAAGATACAGGGTCCTTGCGTTTT CASSQDTGSLRF